This T cell receptor (beta chain) was sequenced in a study of blood T cell repertoires in COVID-19. Study-level information: PBMCs, B-cell-depleted T cells, or T cells provided the cDNA or gDNA that made up the material.

Assay: immunoSEQ multiplex PCR; the TCRdb copy retains only in-frame clones and omits some. The sample yields nearly 90,000 clones, approximately 89% seen once. The germline gives CDR1 LNHDA, CDR2 SQIVND (reference sequence). The J segment lost 2 bases and the V segment lost 2 bases, leaving 8 bases of the junction unmatched. The CDR3 loop spans 16 amino acids. The sample comprised peripheral blood. V usage is TRBV19 and J usage is TRBJ1-1; TRBD1 matches 7 bases. The receptor was derived from a man aged 55 to 70 with acute or convalescent COVID-19. CDR3 DNA sequence: TGTGCCAGTAGTATATCTCCCAGGGGGGCAAACACTGAAGCTTTCTTT. This gives the protein CASSISPRGANTEAFF.